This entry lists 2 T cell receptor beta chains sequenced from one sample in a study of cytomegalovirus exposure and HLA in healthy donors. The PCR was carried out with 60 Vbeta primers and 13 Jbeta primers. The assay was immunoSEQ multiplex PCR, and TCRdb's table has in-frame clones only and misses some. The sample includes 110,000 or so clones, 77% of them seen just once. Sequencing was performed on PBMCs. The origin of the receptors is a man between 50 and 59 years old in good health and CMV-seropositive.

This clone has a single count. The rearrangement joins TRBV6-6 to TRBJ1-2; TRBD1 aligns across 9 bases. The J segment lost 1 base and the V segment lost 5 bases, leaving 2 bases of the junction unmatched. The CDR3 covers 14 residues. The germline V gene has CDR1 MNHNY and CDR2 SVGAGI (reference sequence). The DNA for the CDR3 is TGTGCCAGCAGTACAGGGGGCAATAACTATGGCTACACCTTC. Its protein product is CASSTGGNNYGYTF.

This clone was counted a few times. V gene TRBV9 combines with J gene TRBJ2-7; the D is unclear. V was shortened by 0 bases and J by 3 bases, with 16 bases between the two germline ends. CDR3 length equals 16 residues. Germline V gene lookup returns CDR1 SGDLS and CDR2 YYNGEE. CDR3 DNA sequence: TGTGCCAGCAGCGTAGTAATGGCGGATCCTTACTACGAGCAGTACTTC. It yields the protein CASSVVMADPYYEQYF.